This TCR beta chain is from a study of CD8 T cells in ankylosing spondylitis. Findings and caveats of the study: Clones linked to the disease showed a CD8+ phenotype. They occurred at relatively low frequencies in peripheral blood.

By quantitative 5'-RACE with molecular barcodes, the TCR beta libraries were made. TCRdb ran MiXCR on the 5' RACE reads and lists one entry per CDR3 protein. Counted here are 250,000 or so distinct CDR3 sequences, over 9.5% occurring once; the ten biggest clones make up 2.6%. For this clonotype: Antigen unknown.

This clonotype originated in a male donor with ankylosing spondylitis or in good health (not recorded which). The sequenced sample consisted of blood, either unsorted or a sorted T cell fraction (not recorded which).

CDR3 DNA sequence: TGCGCCAGCAGCTTGGTAACAGGGAAGGAGGAGACCCAGTACTTC. Residues: CASSLVTGKEETQYF. V and J are TRBV5-1 and TRBJ2-5; TRBD1 might be the D (6 bases). Trimming removed 0 bases at V and 5 bases at J, with 14 bases between. Germline V gene lookup returns CDR1 SGHRS and CDR2 YFSETQ. The CDR3 has 15 residues.